This T cell receptor (beta chain) appears in the sequencing data of a study of lymphopenia after photon versus proton radiotherapy. Germline CDR1 is MDHEN and CDR2 is SYDVKM. Trimming took 8 bases from V and 3 from J, leaving 19 bases between them. The CDR3 is 15 residues long. Using immunoSEQ multiplex PCR, the repertoire was profiled, and TCRdb retains in-frame clones only, with some absent. The sample carries some 42,000 clones, about 83% recorded once. The sequence came from a woman aged 65 to 85 with pancreatic cancer. This specimen was peripheral blood, taken from a patient treated with proton-based radiotherapy. The gene calls are TRBV28 and TRBJ1-1; possibly TRBD1 for D (6 bases). The CDR3 loop is CASARGGARYTEAFF. The DNA of the CDR3 is TGTGCCAGCGCGAGAGGGGGGGCGCGGTACACTGAAGCTTTCTTT.